This T cell receptor (beta chain) stems from a study of cytomegalovirus exposure and HLA in healthy donors. Whole-study context: Early released data had tens of millions of unique TCRs, all coming from HLA-typed donors. Study findings and constraints: A later analysis linked 15,000 to 20,000 TCR beta sequences to HLA alleles at 0.05 false discovery rate. Later analysis reportedly placed an Asian-associated ancestry cluster below the roughly 690-donor mean in N-insertions.

For this clone: As yet, its antigen is unknown.

Everyone who donated was a healthy bone marrow donor. It was with 60 Vbeta and 13 Jbeta primers that the PCR ran. Measured with immunoSEQ multiplex PCR; TCRdb has only the in-frame clones, and not every one. The sample contains fewer than 150,000 clones, 60% to 85% of which appear only once. This CDR3 has 12 amino acids. V lost 7 bases and J lost 6, with 13 bases in between. In germline, CDR1 is ENHRY, CDR2 SYGVKD. The source is a woman between 40 and 55 years old in good health and CMV-seropositive. Sequencing was carried out using PBMCs. V usage is TRBV10-3 and J usage is TRBJ2-7, with TRBD1 as a possible D gene (5 bases). CDR3 DNA: TGTGCCATCAAAGCGCCTAGGGGCGAGCAGTACTTC. It is translated as CAIKAPRGEQYF.